Detailed here is one T cell receptor beta chain. This clone was seen just once. Its antigen is currently not known. Base qualities are not at hand, and no much larger clone is one base apart. This entry comes from a study of blood T cell repertoires in COVID-19 (dated by TCRdb to the early 2020s). As for the study more broadly: Samples from collaborators originated in the United States, Italy and Spain and spanned both the acute and convalescent phases of COVID-19. The prospective study material was composed of cDNA or gDNA derived from T cells, B-cell-depleted T cells, or PBMCs. Subjects who had been exposed to COVID-19, were actively infected with it, or had recovered from it provided the deeply sampled blood TCRbeta repertoires that made up the dataset. The repertoires were released in a freely available public database meant as a resource for research on the immune response to SARS-CoV-2. The samples were drawn from the first 160 participants of the ongoing ImmuneRACE study and from over 950 subjects provided by 6 global collaborators. The sample metadata nearly always contained a de-identified subject ID, COVID-19 status, age in years and sex. Where HLA class I and class II types were available, the types were taken from metadata supplied by the sample provider, not from assay-based typing.

General conclusions and limits of the study: The quantity of clinical and demographic metadata differed by source and by participant and was supplied without curation.

TCRbeta CDR3 regions were amplified from genomic DNA using the immunoSEQ Assay, a bias-controlled multiplex PCR. Regarding the original processing steps: Nucleated cell counts per sample were estimated from amplification of reference gene primers within the assay. Sequence reads were collapsed and filtered to measure the absolute abundance of every unique TCRbeta CDR3 rearrangement. For each sample, productive Simpson clonality was calculated as the square root of Simpson's diversity index over productive rearrangements. Imported from immuneACCESS, the table was reduced by TCRdb to in-frame sequences with V and J called. These copies leave out some clones; in studies compared against another copy, an unresolved V gene accounts for under half, and the cause of the remainder is not known. V, J and clone size are taken as reported in that table, and D and trimming were inferred from the DNA itself. In this sample the table shows 89,000 or so clones, 86% of which occur a single time. 8% of the sample is taken by the ten largest.

CDR1 and CDR2 are read off the germline V gene (reference sequence) as SGHNT and YYREEE. The CDR3 spans 15 residues, from the cysteine through the phenylalanine. This entry keeps only the CDR3 DNA: 45 bases, framed from base 1. Trimming accounts for 4 bases at V and 2 bases at J, while the number of junction bases matched to no gene is 4. The collaborating institutions used their own protocols to collect whole blood in K2EDTA tubes. For TCRbeta analysis, collaborators shipped samples in one of three forms: frozen whole blood, isolated PBMCs, or DNA extracted from either of those sample types. The sequence was collected from a man aged 50-60 years with active COVID-19. The material sequenced was peripheral blood. In this chain, TRBV5-4 is recombined with TRBJ2-5; 11 bases in the junction line up with TRBD2. At the DNA level, the sequence is TGTGCCAGCAGCACGGGACTAGCGGTTCAAGAGACCCAGTACTTC. This gives the protein CASSTGLAVQETQYF.